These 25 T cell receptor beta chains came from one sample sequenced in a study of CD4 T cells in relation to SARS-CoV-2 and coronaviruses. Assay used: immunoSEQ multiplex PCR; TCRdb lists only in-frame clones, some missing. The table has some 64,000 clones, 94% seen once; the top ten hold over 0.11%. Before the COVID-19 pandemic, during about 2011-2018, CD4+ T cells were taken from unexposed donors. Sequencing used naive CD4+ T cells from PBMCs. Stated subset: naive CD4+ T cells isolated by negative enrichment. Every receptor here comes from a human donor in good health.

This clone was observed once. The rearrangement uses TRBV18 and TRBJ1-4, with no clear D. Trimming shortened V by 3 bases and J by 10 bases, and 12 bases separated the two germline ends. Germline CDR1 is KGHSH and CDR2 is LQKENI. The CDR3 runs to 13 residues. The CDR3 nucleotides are TGTGCCAGCTCACCGGACCTCCGGGGAAAACTGTTTTTT. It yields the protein CASSPDLRGKLFF.

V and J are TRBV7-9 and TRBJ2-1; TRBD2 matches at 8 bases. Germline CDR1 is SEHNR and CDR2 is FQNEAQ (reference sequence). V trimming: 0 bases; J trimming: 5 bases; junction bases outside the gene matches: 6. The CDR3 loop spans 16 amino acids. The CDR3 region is CASSLAISGVDNEQFF. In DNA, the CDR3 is TGTGCCAGCAGCTTAGCGATTAGCGGGGTAGACAATGAGCAGTTCTTC.

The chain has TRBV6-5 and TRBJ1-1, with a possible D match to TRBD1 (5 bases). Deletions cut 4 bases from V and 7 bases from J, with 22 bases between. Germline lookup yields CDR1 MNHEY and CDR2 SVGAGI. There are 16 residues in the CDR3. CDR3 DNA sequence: TGTGCCAGCAGTTTGCGTTCAGGGCCCGGGTTGGGTGAAGCTTTCTTT. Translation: CASSLRSGPGLGEAFF.

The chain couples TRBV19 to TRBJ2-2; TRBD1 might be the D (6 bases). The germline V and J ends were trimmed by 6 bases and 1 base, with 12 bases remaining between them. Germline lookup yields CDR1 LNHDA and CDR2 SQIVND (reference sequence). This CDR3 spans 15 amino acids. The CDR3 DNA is TGTGCCAGTAGCCCTCTGGACAGGAACACCGGGGAGCTGTTTTTT. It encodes CASSPLDRNTGELFF.

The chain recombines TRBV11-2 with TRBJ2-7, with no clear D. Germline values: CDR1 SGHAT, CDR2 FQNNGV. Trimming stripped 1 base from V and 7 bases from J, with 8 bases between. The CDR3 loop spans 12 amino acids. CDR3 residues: CASSLGQFEQYF. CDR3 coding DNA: TGTGCCAGCAGCTTAGGACAATTTGAGCAGTACTTC. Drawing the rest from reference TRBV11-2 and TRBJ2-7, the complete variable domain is EAGVAQSPRYKIIEKRQSVAFWCNPISGHATLYWYQQILGQGPKLLIQFQNNGVVDDSQLPKDRFSAERLKGVDSTLKIQPAKLEDSAVYLCASSLGQFEQYFGPGTRLTVT.

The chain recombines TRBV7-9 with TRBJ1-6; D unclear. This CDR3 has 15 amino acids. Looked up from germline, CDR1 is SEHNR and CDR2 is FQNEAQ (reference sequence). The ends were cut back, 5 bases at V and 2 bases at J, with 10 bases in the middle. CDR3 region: CASSPWTAYNSPLHF. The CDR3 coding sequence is TGTGCCAGCAGCCCATGGACCGCCTATAATTCACCCCTCCACTTT. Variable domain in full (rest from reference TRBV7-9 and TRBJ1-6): DTGVSQNPRHKITKRGQNVTFRCDPISEHNRLYWYRQTLGQGPEFLTYFQNEAQLEKSRLLSDRFSAERPKGSFSTLEIQRTEQGDSAMYLCASSPWTAYNSPLHFGNGTRLTVT.

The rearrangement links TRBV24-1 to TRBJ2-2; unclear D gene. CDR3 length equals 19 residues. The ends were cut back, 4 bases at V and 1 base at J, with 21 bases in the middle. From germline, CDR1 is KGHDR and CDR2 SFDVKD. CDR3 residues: CATSDIGDWGTLNTGELFF. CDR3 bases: TGTGCCACCAGTGACATCGGCGACTGGGGTACCCTGAACACCGGGGAGCTGTTTTTT.

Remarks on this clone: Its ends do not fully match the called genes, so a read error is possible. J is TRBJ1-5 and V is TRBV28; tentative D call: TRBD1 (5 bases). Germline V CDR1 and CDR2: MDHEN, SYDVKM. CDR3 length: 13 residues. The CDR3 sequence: CASGLSGRVPQHF. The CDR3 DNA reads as TGTGCCAGCGGTTTATCAGGGCGGGTGCCCCAGCATTTT.

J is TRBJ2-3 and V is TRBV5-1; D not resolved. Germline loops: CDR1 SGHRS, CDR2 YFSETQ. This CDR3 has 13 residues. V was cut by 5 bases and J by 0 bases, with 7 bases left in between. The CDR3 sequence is CASSYTSTDTQYF. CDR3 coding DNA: TGCGCCAGCAGTTATACTAGCACAGATACGCAGTATTTT.

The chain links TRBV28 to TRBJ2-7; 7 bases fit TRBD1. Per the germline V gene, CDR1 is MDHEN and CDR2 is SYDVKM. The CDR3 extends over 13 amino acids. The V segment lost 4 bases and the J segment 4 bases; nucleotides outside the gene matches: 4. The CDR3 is CASSYGTEYEQYF. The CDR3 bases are TGTGCCAGCAGTTATGGGACAGAGTACGAGCAGTACTTC.

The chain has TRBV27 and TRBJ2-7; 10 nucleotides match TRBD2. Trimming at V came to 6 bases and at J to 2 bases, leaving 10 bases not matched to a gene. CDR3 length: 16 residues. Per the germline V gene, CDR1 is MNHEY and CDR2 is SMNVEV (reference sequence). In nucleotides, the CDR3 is TGTGCCAGCAGCCAGAAACCTCTAGCGGGAGCCTACGAGCAGTACTTC. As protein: CASSQKPLAGAYEQYF.

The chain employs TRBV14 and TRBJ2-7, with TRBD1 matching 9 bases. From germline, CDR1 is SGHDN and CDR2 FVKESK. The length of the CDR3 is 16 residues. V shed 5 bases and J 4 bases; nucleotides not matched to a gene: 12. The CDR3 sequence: CASSTTPGQGQYEQYF. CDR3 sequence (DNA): TGTGCCAGCAGCACTACTCCGGGACAGGGCCAGTACGAGCAGTACTTC.

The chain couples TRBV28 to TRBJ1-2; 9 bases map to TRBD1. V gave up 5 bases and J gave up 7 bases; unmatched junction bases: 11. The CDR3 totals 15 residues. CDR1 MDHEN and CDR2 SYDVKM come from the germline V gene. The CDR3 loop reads CASSQLYRGQGGYTF. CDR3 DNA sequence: TGTGCCAGCAGTCAATTATACAGGGGGCAGGGTGGCTACACCTTC.

For the CDR3, the DNA is TGTGCCAGCAGAGCCACCGACGGGCCTTTCTATGGCTACACCTTC. It encodes CASRATDGPFYGYTF. The genes are TRBV2 and TRBJ1-2; D is unclear. The CDR3 sequence is 15 residues long. With 6 bases removed from V and 4 bases from J, the gap between germline ends came to 18 bases. CDR1 and CDR2 (germline): SNHLY, FYNNEI.

CDR3 DNA sequence: TGTGCCAGCAGTCCACCGGGACCCCGGTCCATCCCGCAGTATTTT. This gives the protein CASSPPGPRSIPQYF. The chain recombines TRBV6-6 with TRBJ2-3; possibly TRBD1 or TRBD2 for D (5 bases each). The CDR3 extends over 15 amino acids. The V gene lost 5 bases and the J gene lost 10 bases, with 22 bases spanning the gap. Germline loops: CDR1 MNHNY, CDR2 SVGAGI (reference sequence).

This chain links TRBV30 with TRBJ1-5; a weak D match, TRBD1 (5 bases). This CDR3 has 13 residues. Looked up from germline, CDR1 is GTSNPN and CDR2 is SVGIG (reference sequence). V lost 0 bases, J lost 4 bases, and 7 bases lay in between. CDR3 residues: CAWSVRGNQPQHF. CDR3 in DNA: TGTGCCTGGAGTGTACGGGGGAATCAGCCCCAGCATTTT.

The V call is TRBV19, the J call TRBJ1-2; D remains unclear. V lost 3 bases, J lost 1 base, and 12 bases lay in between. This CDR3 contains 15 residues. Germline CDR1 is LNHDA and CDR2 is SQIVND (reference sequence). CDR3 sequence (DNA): TGTGCCAGTAGTATCAGCCGGCTTAGTAACTATGGCTACACCTTC. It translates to CASSISRLSNYGYTF.

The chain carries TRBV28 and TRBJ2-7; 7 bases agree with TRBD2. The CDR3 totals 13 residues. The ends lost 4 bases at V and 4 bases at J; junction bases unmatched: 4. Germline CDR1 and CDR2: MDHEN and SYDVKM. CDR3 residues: CASSYPGGYEQYF. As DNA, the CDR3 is TGTGCCAGCAGTTACCCGGGAGGATACGAGCAGTACTTC.

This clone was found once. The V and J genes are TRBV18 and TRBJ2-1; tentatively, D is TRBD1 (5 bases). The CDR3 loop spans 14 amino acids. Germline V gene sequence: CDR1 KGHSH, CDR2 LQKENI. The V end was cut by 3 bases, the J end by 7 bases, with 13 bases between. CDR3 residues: CASSPASRTNEQFF. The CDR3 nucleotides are TGTGCCAGCTCACCCGCATCCCGGACAAATGAGCAGTTCTTC.

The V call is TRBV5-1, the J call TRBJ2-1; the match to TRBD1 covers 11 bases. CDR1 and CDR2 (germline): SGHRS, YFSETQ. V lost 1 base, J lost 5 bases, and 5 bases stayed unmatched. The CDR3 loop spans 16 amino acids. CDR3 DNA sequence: TGCGCCAGCAGCTTGCCCGGGACAGGGGGTCACAATGAGCAGTTCTTC. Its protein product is CASSLPGTGGHNEQFF.

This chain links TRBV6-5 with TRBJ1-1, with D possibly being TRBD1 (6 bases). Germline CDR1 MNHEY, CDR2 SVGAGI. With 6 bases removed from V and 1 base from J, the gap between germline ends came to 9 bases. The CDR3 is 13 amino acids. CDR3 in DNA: TGTGCCAGCAGAAGGACAGCGAACACTGAAGCTTTCTTT. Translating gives CASRRTANTEAFF.

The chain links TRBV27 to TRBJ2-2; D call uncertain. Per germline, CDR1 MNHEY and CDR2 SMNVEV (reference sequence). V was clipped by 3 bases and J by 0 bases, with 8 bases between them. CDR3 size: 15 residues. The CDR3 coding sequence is TGTGCCAGCAGTTTTGGTCACGCGAACACCGGGGAGCTGTTTTTT. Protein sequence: CASSFGHANTGELFF.

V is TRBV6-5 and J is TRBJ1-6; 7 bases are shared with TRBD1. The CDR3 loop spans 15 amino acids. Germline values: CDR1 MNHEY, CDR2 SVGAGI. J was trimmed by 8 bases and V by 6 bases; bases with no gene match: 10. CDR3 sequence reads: CASRPSQGKDSPLHF. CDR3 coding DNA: TGTGCCAGCAGGCCCTCACAGGGGAAGGATTCACCCCTCCACTTT.

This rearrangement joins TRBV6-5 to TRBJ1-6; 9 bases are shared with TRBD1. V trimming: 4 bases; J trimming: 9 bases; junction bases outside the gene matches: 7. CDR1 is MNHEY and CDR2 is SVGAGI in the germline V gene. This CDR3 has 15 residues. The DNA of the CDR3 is TGTGCCAGCAGTTGGGACAGGGTTGGTAGTTCACCCCTCCACTTT. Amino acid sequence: CASSWDRVGSSPLHF.

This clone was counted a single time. CDR3 coding DNA: TGTGCCACCAGTGATAGGGACAGTCAGCCCCAGCATTTT. Its translation is CATSDRDSQPQHF. This sequence joins TRBV24-1 and TRBJ1-5; 7 nucleotides agree with TRBD1. Looked up from germline, CDR1 is KGHDR and CDR2 is SFDVKD. CDR3 size: 13 residues. The V gene end was trimmed by 3 bases and the J gene end by 6 bases; junction bases not matched to a gene: 1.